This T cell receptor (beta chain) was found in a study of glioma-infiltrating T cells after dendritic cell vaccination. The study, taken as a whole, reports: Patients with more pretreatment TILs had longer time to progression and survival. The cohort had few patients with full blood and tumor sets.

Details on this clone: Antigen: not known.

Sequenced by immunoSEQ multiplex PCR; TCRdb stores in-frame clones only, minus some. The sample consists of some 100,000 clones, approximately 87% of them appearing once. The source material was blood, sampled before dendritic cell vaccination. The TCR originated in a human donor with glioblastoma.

CDR3 coding DNA: TGTGCCAGTAGCTACCTCACTAGCCCGAGGGACAATGAGCAGTTCTTC. Protein product: CASSYLTSPRDNEQFF. The chain carries TRBV19 and TRBJ2-1; TRBD2 might be the D (6 bases). V lost 6 bases, J lost 5 bases, and 20 bases lay in between. CDR1 is LNHDA, CDR2 SQIVND, per germline (reference sequence). The CDR3 contains 16 residues.